Sequencing of this TCR beta chain was carried out in a study of blood T cells in healthy people across ages. Whole-study results and caveats: As age increased, TCR beta diversity per million T cells fell in a roughly linear fashion.

Then a second PCR, running about 7 to 11 cycles, was carried out with a sample-barcoded 5' primer and a J-beta primer mix. Each cDNA molecule was tagged by a template-switch adaptor that had 12 random nucleotides. Using its own MiXCR run on the 5' RACE reads, TCRdb lists one record per CDR3 protein. The sample carries about 900,000 distinct CDR3 sequences, roughly 60% recorded once. With regard to this clonotype: Its cognate antigen is unknown.

This CDR3 is 17 amino acids long. Trimming cost V 3 bases and J 5 bases; bases outside gene matches: 4. Germline CDR1 reads LGHNA; CDR2 reads YNFKEQ. In terms of origin and age, donors were healthy Caucasian individuals from Russia aged about 6 to 90. The authors drew around 9.4 milliliters of peripheral blood from each donor. This rearrangement joins TRBV4-2 to TRBJ2-2; 15 nucleotides agree with TRBD2. The receptor was derived from a young man in good health. Sequenced input: blood. The CDR3 bases are TGTGCCAGCAGCCAGGGACTAGCGGGGGGTTGGACCGGGGAGCTGTTTTTT. Its translation: CASSQGLAGGWTGELFF.